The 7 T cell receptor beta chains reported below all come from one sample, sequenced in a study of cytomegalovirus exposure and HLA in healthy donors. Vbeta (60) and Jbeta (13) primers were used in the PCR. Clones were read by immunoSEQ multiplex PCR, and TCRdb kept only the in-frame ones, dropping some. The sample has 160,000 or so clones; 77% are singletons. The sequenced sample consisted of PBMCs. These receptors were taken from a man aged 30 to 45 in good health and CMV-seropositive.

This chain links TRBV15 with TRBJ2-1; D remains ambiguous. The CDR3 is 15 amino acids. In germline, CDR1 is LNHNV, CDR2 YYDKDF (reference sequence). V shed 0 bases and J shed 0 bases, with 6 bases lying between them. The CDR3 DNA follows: TGTGCCACCAGCAGAGACCCTAGCTCCTACAATGAGCAGTTCTTC. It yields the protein CATSRDPSSYNEQFF.

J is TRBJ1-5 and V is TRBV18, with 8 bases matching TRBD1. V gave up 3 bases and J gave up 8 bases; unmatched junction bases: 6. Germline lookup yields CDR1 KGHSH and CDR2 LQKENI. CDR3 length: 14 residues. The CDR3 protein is CASSPSGQGEPQHF. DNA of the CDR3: TGTGCCAGCTCACCCAGCGGACAGGGAGAGCCCCAGCATTTT.

CDR3 nucleotides: TGTGCCAGCAGCTTAGCTTCAGGGGTCGGCGAGCAGTACTTC. Translated, it gives CASSLASGVGEQYF. The gene calls are TRBV7-9 and TRBJ2-7; maybe TRBD1 (6 bases). Per germline, CDR1 SEHNR and CDR2 FQNEAQ (reference sequence). Trimming left V 0 bases short and J 6 bases short, with 12 bases between. The CDR3 extends over 14 amino acids.

CDR3 in amino acids: CASSPQPVGQGYEQYF. The CDR3 DNA follows: TGCGCCAGCAGCCCCCAACCGGTGGGACAGGGCTACGAGCAGTACTTC. This rearrangement joins TRBV5-1 to TRBJ2-7; 9 nucleotides align to TRBD1. Germline V gene lookup returns CDR1 SGHRS and CDR2 YFSETQ. V shed 4 bases and J 3 bases; nucleotides not matched to a gene: 11. The CDR3 spans 16 residues. Looking up the rest from reference TRBV5-1 and TRBJ2-7 gives the full variable domain: KAGVTQTPRYLIKTRGQQVTLSCSPISGHRSVSWYQQTPGQGLQFLFEYFSETQRNKGNFPGRFSGRQFSNSRSEMNVSTLELGDSALYLCASSPQPVGQGYEQYFGPGTRLTVT.

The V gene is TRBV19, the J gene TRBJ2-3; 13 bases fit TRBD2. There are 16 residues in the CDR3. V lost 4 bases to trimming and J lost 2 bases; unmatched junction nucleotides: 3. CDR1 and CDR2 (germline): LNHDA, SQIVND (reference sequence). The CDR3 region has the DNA TGTGCCAGTAGTAAGACTAGCGGGGGGACCACAGATACGCAGTATTTT. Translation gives CASSKTSGGTTDTQYF.

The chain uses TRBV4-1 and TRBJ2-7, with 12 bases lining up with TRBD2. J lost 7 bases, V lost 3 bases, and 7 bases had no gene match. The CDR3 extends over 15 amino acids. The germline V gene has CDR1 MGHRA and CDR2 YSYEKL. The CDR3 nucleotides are TGCGCCAGCAGCCACGGACTAGCGGGGACCCCGGAGCAGTACTTC. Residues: CASSHGLAGTPEQYF.

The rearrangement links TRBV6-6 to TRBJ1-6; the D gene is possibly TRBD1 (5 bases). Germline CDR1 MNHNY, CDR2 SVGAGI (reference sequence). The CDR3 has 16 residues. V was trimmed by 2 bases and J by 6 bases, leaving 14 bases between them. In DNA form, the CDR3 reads TGTGCCAGCAGTTACCTCGTGGGGGGGGGTAATTCACCCCTCCACTTT. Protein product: CASSYLVGGGNSPLHF.